The TCR beta chain under discussion was sequenced for a study of blood T cell repertoires in COVID-19 (TCRdb year 2020). Broadly, across the study: The collaborator samples originated in the United States, Italy and Spain and spanned the acute and convalescent phases of COVID-19. The material from the prospective study consisted of cDNA or gDNA derived from T cells, B-cell-depleted T cells, or PBMCs. Deeply sampled blood TCRbeta repertoires from subjects exposed to, actively infected with, or recovered from COVID-19 were included in the dataset. The repertoires were released in a freely available public database intended as a resource for research on the immune response to SARS-CoV-2. The samples were drawn from the first 160 participants of the ongoing ImmuneRACE study and from some 1,300 subjects provided by 6 global collaborators. The sample metadata nearly always contained a de-identified subject ID, COVID-19 status, age in years and sex. Where HLA class I and class II types were available, the types were taken from metadata supplied by the sample provider, not from assay-based typing.

Findings and caveats that apply to the study as a whole: The quantity of clinical and demographic metadata differed by source and by participant and was supplied without curation.

Enrolling through a virtual design, the prospective study's participants ranged in age from roughly 18 to 95 years and lived across roughly 24 United States geographic areas. In the prospective study, cohorts were assigned on the basis of participant-reported clinical history obtained from a screening survey and a study questionnaire. Recovered participants in ImmuneRACE Cohort 3 were defined by two consecutive negative NP/OP PCR tests, clearance by a healthcare professional, or resolution of symptoms. Mobile phlebotomists in the prospective study collected whole blood, serum and a nasopharyngeal or oropharyngeal swab from every participant. Participants in the prospective study had the option to provide additional blood draws and questionnaires over a roughly 2-month period. Blood samples from the prospective study were shipped frozen or at room temperature prior to DNA extraction. With regard to this clone: The antigen it recognizes is unknown. Base qualities were left out, and no much larger clone turns up one base away.

TCRbeta CDR3 regions were amplified from genomic DNA by means of the immunoSEQ Assay, a bias-controlled multiplex PCR. In the original analysis: The number of nucleated cells in each sample was estimated from the amplification of reference gene primers within the assay. To quantify the absolute abundance of each unique TCRbeta CDR3 rearrangement, sequence reads were collapsed and filtered. For each sample, productive Simpson clonality was calculated as the square root of Simpson's diversity index over productive rearrangements. TCRdb took this table from immuneACCESS and kept in-frame rearrangements with V and J called. Such tables lack part of the clones; where checked against another copy, unresolved V genes explain under half of the gap, and the rest is unexplained. Clone size and V and J calls were adopted from that table, with D and trimming inferred from the DNA. For this sample there are more than 150,000 clones; roughly 90% appear just once. The leading ten clones occupy around 2% of the sample.

The clonotype originates from a woman aged 30 to 39 who had recovered from COVID-19. Sequenced input: PBMCs or T cells enriched from blood (not recorded which).

The bases are TGCGCCAGCAGCGCCGACAGGGCTCACGAGACCCAGTACTTC. Translation gives CASSADRAHETQYF. Recombination linked TRBV5-1 to TRBJ2-5; 7 central nucleotides agree with TRBD1. Including the terminal cysteine and phenylalanine, the CDR3 comprises 14 residues. Only the CDR3 DNA is retained, 42 bases long and in frame from the first base. CDR1 and CDR2 are read off the germline V gene as SGHRS and YFSETQ. V is trimmed back by 4 bases and J by 5 bases, and the junction contains 8 bases that no gene match accounts for.